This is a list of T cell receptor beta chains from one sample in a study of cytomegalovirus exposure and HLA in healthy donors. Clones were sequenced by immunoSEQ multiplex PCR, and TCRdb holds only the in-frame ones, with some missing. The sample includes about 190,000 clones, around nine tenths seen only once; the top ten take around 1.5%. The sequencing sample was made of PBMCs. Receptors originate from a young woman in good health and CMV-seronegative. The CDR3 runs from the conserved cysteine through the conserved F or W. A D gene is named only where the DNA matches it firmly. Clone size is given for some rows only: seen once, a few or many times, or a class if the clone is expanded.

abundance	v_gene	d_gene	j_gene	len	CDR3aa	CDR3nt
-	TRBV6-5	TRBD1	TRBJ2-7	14	CASSYNRGWYEQYF	TGTGCCAGCAGTTACAACAGGGGTTGGTACGAGCAGTACTTC
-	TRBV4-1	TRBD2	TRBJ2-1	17	CASSQDPSSGAYNEQFF	TGCGCCAGCAGCCAAGATCCCTCTAGCGGGGCTTACAATGAGCAGTTCTTC
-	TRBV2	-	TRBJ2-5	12	CASHDSEETQYF	TGTGCCAGCCATGACAGCGAAGAGACCCAGTACTTC
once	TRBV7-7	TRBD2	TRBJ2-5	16	CASGLGTSGGAETQYF	TGTGCTAGCGGACTTGGGACTAGCGGGGGGGCCGAGACCCAGTACTTC
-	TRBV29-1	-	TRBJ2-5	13	CSVDGAGEETQYF	TGCAGCGTTGATGGGGCAGGGGAAGAGACCCAGTACTTC
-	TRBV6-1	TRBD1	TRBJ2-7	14	CAALKGTGRYEQYF	TGTGCCGCCTTGAAAGGGACAGGGAGGTACGAGCAGTACTTC
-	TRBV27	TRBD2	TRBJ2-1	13	CASRGLGYNEQFF	TGTGCCAGCAGGGGACTAGGGTACAATGAGCAGTTCTTC
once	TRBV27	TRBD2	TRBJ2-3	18	CASRAGTSGGPSTDTQYF	TGTGCCAGCCGCGCCGGGACTAGCGGGGGCCCTAGCACAGATACGCAGTATTTT
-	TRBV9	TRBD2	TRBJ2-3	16	CASSPQREGISDTQYF	TGTGCCAGCAGCCCCCAGCGGGAGGGCATATCAGATACGCAGTATTTT
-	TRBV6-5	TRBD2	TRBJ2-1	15	CASSPAGSSYNEQFF	TGTGCCAGCAGCCCAGCGGGGAGCTCCTACAATGAGCAGTTCTTC
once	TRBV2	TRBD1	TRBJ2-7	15	CASSDWDRDTHEQYF	TGTGCCAGCAGCGACTGGGACAGGGATACCCACGAGCAGTACTTC
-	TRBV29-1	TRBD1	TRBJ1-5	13	CSVADRGRKPQHF	TGCAGCGTTGCAGACAGGGGGCGTAAGCCCCAGCATTTT
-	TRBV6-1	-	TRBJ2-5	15	CASRADSVVWETQYF	TGTGCCAGCAGGGCGGACAGTGTCGTATGGGAGACCCAGTACTTC
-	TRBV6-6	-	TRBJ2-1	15	CASSYGPGPYNEQFF	TGTGCCAGCAGTTACGGGCCAGGGCCGTACAATGAGCAGTTCTTC
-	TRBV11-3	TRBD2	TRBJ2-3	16	CASSSSLAGGPGTQYF	TGTGCCAGCAGCTCCTCACTAGCGGGAGGGCCCGGAACGCAGTATTTT
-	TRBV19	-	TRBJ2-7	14	CASSITSSSYEQYF	TGTGCCAGTAGTATTACCTCCAGCTCCTACGAGCAGTACTTC
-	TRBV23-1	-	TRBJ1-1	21	CASSQSAGRFLGPIMNTEAFF	TGCGCCAGCAGTCAATCAGCAGGGCGGTTCTTAGGGCCCATCATGAACACTGAAGCTTTCTTT
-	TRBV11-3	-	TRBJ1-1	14	CASSPVRGNTEAFF	TGTGCCAGCAGTCCCGTCAGGGGGAACACTGAAGCTTTCTTT
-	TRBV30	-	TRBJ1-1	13	CAWARTVNTEAFF	TGTGCCTGGGCCCGGACAGTGAACACTGAAGCTTTCTTT
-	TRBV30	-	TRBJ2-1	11	CAWSVLAWQFF	TGTGCCTGGAGTGTTTTAGCGTGGCAGTTCTTC
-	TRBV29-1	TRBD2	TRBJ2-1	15	CSVVKLAGDYNEQFF	TGCAGCGTTGTAAAACTAGCGGGAGACTACAATGAGCAGTTCTTC
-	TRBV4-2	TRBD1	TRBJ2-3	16	CASSQPSGQGRGTQYF	TGTGCCAGCAGCCAGCCATCAGGACAGGGTCGAGGTACGCAGTATTTT
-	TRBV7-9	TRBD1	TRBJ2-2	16	CASSRMTGGGTGELFF	TGTGCCAGCAGCCGCATGACAGGGGGGGGCACCGGGGAGCTGTTTTTT
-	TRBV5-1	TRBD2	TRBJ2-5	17	CASSFGLLAGVQETQYF	TGCGCCAGCAGCTTCGGACTACTAGCGGGGGTACAAGAGACCCAGTACTTC
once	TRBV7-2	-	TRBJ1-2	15	CASSPGGRINYGYTF	TGTGCCAGCAGCCCCGGGGGACGGATTAACTATGGCTACACCTTC
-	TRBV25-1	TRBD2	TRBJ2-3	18	CASSDRGGWTSSTDTQYF	TGTGCCAGCAGTGACCGGGGGGGCTGGACTAGCAGCACAGATACGCAGTATTTT
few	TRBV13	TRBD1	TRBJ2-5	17	CASSSARGQGAWETQYF	TGTGCCAGCAGCTCAGCGCGGGGACAGGGGGCTTGGGAGACCCAGTACTTC
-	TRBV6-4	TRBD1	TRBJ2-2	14	CASRHDRDTGELFF	TGTGCCAGCAGACATGACAGGGACACCGGGGAGCTGTTTTTT
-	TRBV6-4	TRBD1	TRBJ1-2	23	CASSDLPAASIRTGGAGDYGYTF	TGTGCCAGCAGTGACCTCCCCGCCGCCTCCATTCGGACAGGGGGCGCCGGTGACTATGGCTACACCTTC
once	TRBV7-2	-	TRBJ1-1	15	CASSLAGTWGTEAFF	TGTGCCAGCAGCTTGGCCGGGACATGGGGGACTGAAGCTTTCTTT
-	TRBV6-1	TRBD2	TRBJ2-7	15	CASSEGSGGSYEQYF	TGTGCCAGCAGTGAAGGCAGCGGGGGCTCCTACGAGCAGTACTTC
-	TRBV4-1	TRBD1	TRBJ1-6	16	CASSQGVGGDNSPLHF	TGCGCCAGCAGCCAAGGAGTAGGGGGCGATAATTCACCCCTCCACTTT
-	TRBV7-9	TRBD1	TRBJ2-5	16	CASSLGDSRWQETQYF	TGTGCCAGCAGCTTAGGGGACAGCCGATGGCAAGAGACCCAGTACTTC
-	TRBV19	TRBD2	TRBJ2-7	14	CARHPTSGSYEQYF	TGTGCCCGCCACCCTACTAGCGGGAGTTACGAGCAGTACTTC
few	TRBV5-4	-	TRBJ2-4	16	CASSLGTTTFSNIQYF	TGTGCCAGCAGCTTGGGGACAACGACCTTTTCAAACATTCAGTACTTC
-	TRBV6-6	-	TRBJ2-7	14	CASSYGRHTYEQYF	TGTGCCAGCAGTTATGGGAGACATACCTACGAGCAGTACTTC
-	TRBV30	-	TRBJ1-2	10	CAWGPGGYTF	TGTGCCTGGGGCCCGGGAGGCTACACCTTC
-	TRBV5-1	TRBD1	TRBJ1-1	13	CASSFSGGTEAFF	TGCGCCAGCAGCTTTTCAGGGGGGACTGAAGCTTTCTTT
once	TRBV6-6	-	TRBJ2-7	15	CASSYSTIGRHEQYF	TGTGCCAGCAGTTACTCGACTATAGGGAGGCACGAGCAGTACTTC
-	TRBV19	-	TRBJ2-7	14	CASSILLGNYEQYF	TGTGCCAGTAGTATTCTCCTCGGTAACTACGAGCAGTACTTC
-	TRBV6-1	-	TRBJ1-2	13	CASSETREPGYTF	TGTGCCAGCAGTGAAACAAGGGAGCCCGGCTACACCTTC
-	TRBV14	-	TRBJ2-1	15	CASSFGGGVFNEQFF	TGTGCCAGCTCCTTCGGAGGGGGGGTTTTCAATGAGCAGTTCTTC
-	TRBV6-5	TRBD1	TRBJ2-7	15	CASSYAAGGTYEQYF	TGTGCCAGCAGTTACGCGGCAGGGGGCACCTACGAGCAGTACTTC
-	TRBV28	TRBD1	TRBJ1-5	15	CASRPGQGSGQPQHF	TGTGCCAGCAGGCCGGGACAGGGGTCAGGTCAGCCCCAGCATTTT
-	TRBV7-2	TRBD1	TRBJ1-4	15	CASSFNRDSNEKLFF	TGTGCCAGCAGCTTCAACCGGGACAGCAATGAAAAACTGTTTTTT
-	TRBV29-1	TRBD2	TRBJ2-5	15	CSVEPVSGGWGTQYF	TGCAGCGTTGAACCGGTTAGCGGGGGGTGGGGGACCCAGTACTTC
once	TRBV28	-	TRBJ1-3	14	CASSLPSLGNTIYF	TGTGCCAGCAGTTTACCTAGCCTTGGAAACACCATATATTTT
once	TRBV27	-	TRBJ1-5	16	CASSSKQGFGNQPQHF	TGTGCCAGCAGTTCAAAACAGGGCTTTGGCAATCAGCCCCAGCATTTT
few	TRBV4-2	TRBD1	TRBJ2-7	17	CASSHFPPGQGRYEQYF	TGTGCCAGCAGCCACTTCCCTCCGGGACAGGGTCGGTACGAGCAGTACTTC
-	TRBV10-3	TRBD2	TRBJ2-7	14	CAIRSGVLPYEQYF	TGTGCCATTAGAAGCGGGGTCCTCCCCTACGAGCAGTACTTC
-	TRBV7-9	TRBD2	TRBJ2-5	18	CASSAGTSGGPGQETQYF	TGTGCCAGCAGCGCCGGGACTAGCGGGGGGCCAGGACAAGAGACCCAGTACTTC
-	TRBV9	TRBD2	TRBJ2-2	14	CASSHSGGAGELFF	TGTGCCAGCAGCCATTCGGGGGGGGCCGGGGAGCTGTTTTTT
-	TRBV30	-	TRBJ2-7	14	CAWSVDYGSYEQYF	TGTGCCTGGAGTGTCGACTACGGCTCCTACGAGCAGTACTTC
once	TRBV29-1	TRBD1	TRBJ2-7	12	CSVERTGNEQYF	TGCAGCGTCGAAAGGACAGGGAACGAGCAGTACTTC
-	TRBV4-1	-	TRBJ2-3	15	CASSPNPSVTDTQYF	TGCGCCAGCAGCCCGAACCCTAGCGTCACAGATACGCAGTATTTT